The text below deals with one T cell receptor (beta chain). The antigen is not known. The sample is drawn from a study of neoadjuvant anti-PD-1 for oral cavity cancer. The germline CDR1 and CDR2 sequences are SGHRS and YFSETQ. V was cut by 4 bases and J by 5 bases, with 15 bases left in between. The CDR3 is made up of 15 amino acids. Study results and caveats: Non-responders to neoadjuvant nivolumab had significantly more clonal PBMC T cells than responders. Higher pretreatment Treg/Th17 ratios tracked higher pretreatment blood clonality. Each response group had just a few patients in TCR analyses.

Blood libraries mostly used roughly 500 ng genomic DNA, six replicates each. The table came from immunoSEQ multiplex PCR; TCRdb's copy has only in-frame clones and leaves some out. The sample shows about 16,000 clones, about 78% of them seen only once. Material: PBMCs, obtained before nivolumab (anti-PD-1) treatment. The sequence came from a person aged 35-79 years with oral cavity squamous cell carcinoma. This sequence joins TRBV5-1 and TRBJ1-4; D may be TRBD1 (6 bases). CDR3 in DNA: TGCGCCAGCAGCGTACAGGGCGTAGGGAATGAAAAACTGTTTTTT. It encodes CASSVQGVGNEKLFF.